A single sample gave rise to the 30 T cell receptor beta chains below, sequenced in a study of blood T cells in healthy people across ages (dated by TCRdb to between 2014 and 2017). The library was prepared using 5' RACE. TCRdb lists the instrument as Illumina HiSeq 2500. A second PCR of about 7 to 12 cycles was run with a J-beta primer mix and a sample-barcoded 5' primer. In TCRdb, the public reads were trimmed at Q25 with fastp and aligned with MiXCR, with productive beta chains retained. Rows merge per CDR3 protein into single entries with the most common DNA and genes. In all, the sample holds around 1,500,000 distinct CDR3 sequences, and 42% of those were seen once. Of the sample, roughly 7.9% falls within the top ten clones. The sample was blood. The receptors here all came from a woman aged 18-29 years in good health.

Concerning this clonotype: At one end, the junction sequence differs from germline, possibly due to a read error. CDR3: CASGLGQESYGYTF. CDR3 DNA sequence: TGCGCCAGCGGCTTGGGTCAGGAGTCCTATGGCTACACCTTC. The rearrangement uses TRBV5-1 and TRBJ1-2; D is ambiguous. Germline loops: CDR1 SGHRS, CDR2 YFSETQ. CDR3 length: 14 residues.

This clonotype has more than one count but fewer than ten. V is TRBV7-6 and J is TRBJ1-4; the D gene is possibly TRBD1 (6 bases). Looked up from germline, CDR1 is SGHVS and CDR2 is FNYEAQ. There are 15 residues in the CDR3. Trimming pared 1 base from V and 8 bases from J, leaving 14 bases between. CDR3: CASSLDGGAGEKLFF. For the CDR3, the DNA is TGTGCCAGCAGCTTAGACGGGGGCGCCGGCGAAAAACTGTTTTTT. Drawing the rest from reference TRBV7-6 and TRBJ1-4, the complete variable domain is GAGVSQSPRYKVTKRGQDVALRCDPISGHVSLYWYRQALGQGPEFLTYFNYEAQQDKSGLPNDRFSAERPEGSISTLTIQRTEQRDSAMYRCASSLDGGAGEKLFFGSGTQLSVL.

This clonotype was found a few times. The chain uses TRBV4-2 and TRBJ1-2; TRBD1 is a possible D gene (6 bases). Germline CDR1 LGHNA, CDR2 YNFKEQ. The CDR3 totals 14 residues. V gave up 1 base and J gave up 5 bases, with 11 bases separating them. DNA of the CDR3: TGTGCCAGCAGCCAAGGACAGGAATCTTATGGCTACACCTTC. It encodes CASSQGQESYGYTF.

On this clonotype: It may be a read error: a sequence one base away is much more abundant. CDR3 protein: CSARGDRGQGYEQFF. The DNA of the CDR3 is TGCAGTGCTAGGGGGGACAGGGGGCAGGGCTACGAGCAGTTCTTC. This rearrangement joins TRBV20-1 to TRBJ2-1; TRBD1 aligns across 12 bases. V lost 3 bases to trimming and J lost 10 bases; unmatched junction nucleotides: 10. The CDR3 is 15 residues long. Germline V gene data show CDR1 as DFQATT and CDR2 as SNEGSKA (reference sequence).

This clonotype was seen a few times. The V and J genes are TRBV29-1 and TRBJ2-2; D possibly corresponds to TRBD1 (8 bases). There are 15 residues in the CDR3. Germline V gene lookup returns CDR1 SQVTM and CDR2 ANQGSEA. The DNA of the CDR3 is TGCACCGCGGGGGTCGGACAGGGTCCCACCGGGGAGCTGTTTTTT. As protein: CTAGVGQGPTGELFF.

A few counts support this clonotype. The V and J genes are TRBV20-1 and TRBJ2-5; TRBD1 might be the D (5 bases). This CDR3 region has 14 residues. The V end lost 5 bases, the J end lost 2 bases, and 15 bases lay between the germline ends. CDR1 is DFQATT, CDR2 SNEGSKA, per germline (reference sequence). The CDR3 reads CSASTALFQETQYF. In nucleotides, the CDR3 is TGCAGTGCTTCGACAGCTCTCTTTCAAGAGACCCAGTACTTC.

DNA for the CDR3: TGCAGCGTTGGGGGCGGGGAGTACAATGAGCAGTTCTTC. It translates to CSVGGGEYNEQFF. This chain uses TRBV29-1 with TRBJ2-1, with D maybe TRBD2 (6 bases). V lost 4 bases, J lost 4 bases, and 11 bases lay in between. Germline CDR1 and CDR2: SQVTM and ANQGSEA. The CDR3 runs to 13 residues.

This clonotype was counted a few times. Possible read error: a much larger clone is one base away. This rearrangement joins TRBV25-1 to TRBJ2-7; possibly TRBD2 for D (5 bases). Between the trimmed V and J ends, which lost 6 bases and 6 bases, there was a span of 6 bases. This CDR3 has 10 amino acids. The germline V gene encodes CDR1 MGHDK and CDR2 SYGVNS. CDR3 in DNA: TGTGCCAGCAGGGACTTCGAGCAGTACTTC. It specifies CASRDFEQYF.

The chain combines TRBV5-1 with TRBJ1-6, with D perhaps TRBD1 (5 bases). The CDR3 runs to 15 residues. V lost 4 bases and J lost 7, with 15 bases in between. Germline-derived CDR1 and CDR2 are SGHRS and YFSETQ. The CDR3 DNA reads as TGCGCCAGCAGCCGGAGGTCAGGGATAAATTCACCCCTCCACTTT. Protein sequence: CASSRRSGINSPLHF.

This sequence joins TRBV12-3 or TRBV12-4 and TRBJ2-1; possible D gene TRBD2, 6 bases. The CDR3 is 19 amino acids. Trimming pared 6 bases from V and 3 bases from J, leaving 27 bases between. CDR3 residues: CASRASGTLRGLYYNEQFF. CDR3 DNA sequence: TGTGCCAGCAGAGCCTCCGGGACTCTTCGCGGGCTGTACTACAATGAGCAGTTCTTC.

The rearrangement uses TRBV27 and TRBJ2-7; D perhaps matches TRBD2 (6 bases). The CDR3 has 15 residues. In germline, CDR1 is MNHEY, CDR2 SMNVEV (reference sequence). V dropped 2 bases and J dropped 3 bases, with 14 bases sitting between them. The CDR3 DNA follows: TGTGCCAGCAGTTTAGGGAGGACGGGGTACTACGAGCAGTACTTC. This codes for CASSLGRTGYYEQYF.

The CDR3 bases are TGCGCCAGCAGCACGGGGTCGCTCACCGGGGAGCTGTTTTTT. Translation: CASSTGSLTGELFF. The rearrangement joins TRBV5-1 to TRBJ2-2; D might be TRBD2 (5 bases). This CDR3 has 14 amino acids. Looked up from germline, CDR1 is SGHRS and CDR2 is YFSETQ. V was clipped by 4 bases and J by 4 bases, with 11 bases between them.

The chain has TRBV30 and TRBJ1-1; D unclear. The V and J ends lost 4 bases and 2 bases respectively, with 17 bases between them. There are 15 residues in the CDR3. The germline V gene encodes CDR1 GTSNPN and CDR2 SVGIG (reference sequence). For the CDR3, the DNA is TGTGCCTGGATTAGCTTCGTGGCCAGCAACACTGAAGCTTTCTTT. It codes for CAWISFVASNTEAFF.

The table lists this clonotype with a few counts. This sequence joins TRBV29-1 and TRBJ2-3, with no clear D. Germline-derived CDR1 and CDR2 are SQVTM and ANQGSEA. Trimming removed 7 bases at V and 0 bases at J, with 8 bases between. The CDR3 runs to 12 residues. The CDR3 DNA reads TGCAGCGCGGCAACGAGCACAGATACGCAGTATTTT. Translation gives CSAATSTDTQYF.

The chain couples TRBV20-1 to TRBJ1-2; D perhaps matches TRBD1 (5 bases). The CDR3 length is 13 residues. The V end was cut by 6 bases, the J end by 1 base, with 12 bases between. CDR1 is DFQATT, CDR2 SNEGSKA, per germline (reference sequence). CDR3 protein: CSAAGGINYGYTF. The CDR3 DNA follows: TGCAGTGCGGCGGGGGGGATTAACTATGGCTACACCTTC.

This clonotype appeared a few times. The gene calls are TRBV20-1 and TRBJ2-3; possible D gene TRBD2, 7 bases. This CDR3 spans 15 amino acids. CDR1 is DFQATT, CDR2 SNEGSKA, per germline (reference sequence). V dropped 6 bases and J dropped 2 bases, with 18 bases sitting between them. DNA of the CDR3: TGCAGTGCGGGGGCGGGAGATTTCTCCACAGATACGCAGTATTTT. Translated: CSAGAGDFSTDTQYF.

This clonotype was observed a few times. The CDR3 sequence is CASSLGGSGFTDTQYF. As DNA, the CDR3 is TGTGCCAGCAGTCTCGGGGGTAGCGGGTTCACAGATACGCAGTATTTT. The chain joins TRBV7-2 to TRBJ2-3; 7 bases match TRBD2. CDR1 is SGHTA and CDR2 is FQGNSA in the germline V gene. The CDR3 loop spans 16 amino acids. Unmatched junction bases numbered 11, after V lost 6 bases and J lost 2 bases.

This clonotype was picked up a small number of times. The rearrangement links TRBV5-1 to TRBJ2-1, with 9 bases lining up with TRBD1. The CDR3 runs 16 residues. Trimming removed 4 bases from V and 2 bases from J; junction bases left unmatched: 7. Per the germline V gene, CDR1 is SGHRS and CDR2 is YFSETQ. CDR3 loop: CASSRHRGPTYNEQFF. The DNA for the CDR3 is TGCGCCAGCAGCCGACACAGGGGGCCGACCTACAATGAGCAGTTCTTC.

This chain connects TRBV12-3 or TRBV12-4 to TRBJ2-1; TRBD1 aligns across 7 bases. The CDR3 is 15 amino acids. Trimming at V came to 6 bases and at J to 0 bases, leaving 5 bases not matched to a gene. The CDR3 loop reads CASRTTGVSYNEQFF. CDR3 bases: TGTGCCAGCAGGACCACAGGGGTCTCCTACAATGAGCAGTTCTTC.

V gene TRBV20-1 combines with J gene TRBJ1-1, with D hard to call. The length of the CDR3 is 11 residues. CDR1 is DFQATT, CDR2 SNEGSKA, per germline (reference sequence). Trimming pared 5 bases from V and 10 bases from J, leaving 14 bases between. The CDR3 here is CSASAPKGAFF. The CDR3 bases are TGCAGTGCTTCCGCGCCAAAGGGAGCTTTCTTT.

This clonotype was recorded a few times. The rearrangement joins TRBV6-6 to TRBJ1-1; 8 nucleotides agree with TRBD1. V lost 9 bases to trimming and J lost 2 bases; unmatched junction nucleotides: 11. In germline, CDR1 is MNHNY, CDR2 SVGAGI (reference sequence). The CDR3 is made up of 15 amino acids. In DNA form, the CDR3 reads TGTGCCAGTGGAAGGCAGGGGGCGAGTAACACTGAAGCTTTCTTT. Translation: CASGRQGASNTEAFF.

This clonotype was seen more than once but under ten times. The chain couples TRBV6-1 to TRBJ2-1; D is perhaps TRBD1 (6 bases). Trimming took 7 bases from V and 6 from J, leaving 13 bases between them. The CDR3 loop spans 13 amino acids. Germline V gene data show CDR1 as MNHNS and CDR2 as SASEGT. CDR3 loop: CASTWAGANEQFF. In DNA, the CDR3 is TGTGCCAGCACCTGGGCAGGGGCCAATGAGCAGTTCTTC.

The rearrangement links TRBV24-1 to TRBJ2-5; D remains unclear. Germline V gene lookup returns CDR1 KGHDR and CDR2 SFDVKD. The germline V and J ends were trimmed by 3 bases and 3 bases, with 7 bases remaining between them. The CDR3 extends over 13 amino acids. In DNA form, the CDR3 reads TGTGCCACCAGTGATGGGCACAAAGAGACCCAGTACTTC. It encodes CATSDGHKETQYF.

The chain carries TRBV7-9 and TRBJ1-4, with D unclear. The germline gives CDR1 SEHNR, CDR2 FQNEAQ (reference sequence). The CDR3 runs 16 residues. The germline V and J ends were trimmed by 2 bases and 4 bases, with 14 bases remaining between them. The chain's CDR3 is CASSLSAGKGNEKLFF. CDR3 sequence (DNA): TGTGCCAGCAGCTTATCAGCGGGAAAGGGTAATGAAAAACTGTTTTTT. Together with reference TRBV7-9 and TRBJ1-4, the CDR3 gives the full variable domain: DTGVSQNPRHKITKRGQNVTFRCDPISEHNRLYWYRQTLGQGPEFLTYFQNEAQLEKSRLLSDRFSAERPKGSFSTLEIQRTEQGDSAMYLCASSLSAGKGNEKLFFGSGTQLSVL.

In DNA, the CDR3 is TGCAGTGCGCCAGGGACAGGGTTGTTAGAGACCCAGTACTTC. It yields the protein CSAPGTGLLETQYF. The genes are TRBV20-1 and TRBJ2-5; 9 bases agree with TRBD1. The V gene's germline CDR1 is DFQATT and CDR2 SNEGSKA (reference sequence). The CDR3 spans 14 residues. V was clipped by 6 bases and J by 4 bases; unmatched bases: 9.

This clonotype was picked up a small number of times. The chain employs TRBV20-1 and TRBJ2-3, with 14 bases lining up with TRBD2. V was pared by 3 bases and J by 2 bases, with 19 bases of the junction left unmatched. There are 21 residues in the CDR3. Per germline, CDR1 DFQATT and CDR2 SNEGSKA (reference sequence). In nucleotides, the CDR3 is TGCAGTGCTAGCCCAATTCTCTCCGGCACGGGACTAGCGGGAGACACAGATACGCAGTATTTT. Translated: CSASPILSGTGLAGDTDTQYF.

For this clonotype: A clone one base away is much larger, so this may be a read error. Here the CDR3 reads CASSVVALQETQYF. The CDR3 DNA reads TGTGCCAGCAGCGTAGTGGCCTTACAAGAGACCCAGTACTTC. V and J are TRBV7-9 and TRBJ2-5; no reliable D call. This CDR3 is built from 14 residues. The V end lost 5 bases, the J end lost 2 bases, and 12 bases lay between the germline ends. Germline V gene sequence: CDR1 SEHNR, CDR2 FQNEAQ (reference sequence).

V and J are TRBV7-2 and TRBJ1-4; no clear D gene. The CDR3 is made up of 15 amino acids. Trimming shortened V by 3 bases and J by 1 base, and 9 bases separated the two germline ends. Germline V gene lookup returns CDR1 SGHTA and CDR2 FQGNSA. CDR3 amino acids: CASSFQSQTNEKLFF. The CDR3, as DNA: TGTGCCAGCAGCTTTCAGTCTCAAACTAATGAAAAACTGTTTTTT.

The V and J genes are TRBV20-1 and TRBJ2-2, with 9 bases matching TRBD2. The CDR3 has 14 amino acids. The germline CDR1 and CDR2 sequences are DFQATT and SNEGSKA (reference sequence). The CDR3 DNA reads as TGCAGGGCGAGCGGGGGGACGAACACCGGGGAGCTGTTTTTT. This gives the protein CRASGGTNTGELFF.

The CDR3, as DNA: TGCAGTGCTAGAGATTGGGGAGGCTACACCTTC. Amino acid sequence: CSARDWGGYTF. The chain recombines TRBV20-1 with TRBJ1-2; D uncertain. Trimming stripped 0 bases from V and 8 bases from J, with 7 bases between. The CDR3 has 11 amino acids. The germline V gene encodes CDR1 DFQATT and CDR2 SNEGSKA (reference sequence).